This entry concerns a single T cell receptor (beta chain). In its sample, this clonotype was seen a few times. The clone's antigen remains unknown. The record has no base qualities; no much larger clone is one base away. The data were obtained in a study of identical twins listed by TCRdb under 2016. Describing the broader study: To test whether fetal clonotypes persist, the study used deep sequencing on TCR alpha and beta repertoires from monozygotic twins, unrelated adults of various ages, and cord blood. To rule out contamination, the twin experiments were replicated at different times with different library preparation protocols. Results the study describes overall, beyond this receptor: Compared with coincidental sharing between unrelated individuals, out-of-frame TCR alpha sequences shared between twins had an excess of sequences with low generation probability. Zero-insertion analyses could be partly confounded by invariant T cells such as MAIT and iNKT, though diverse VJ usage argued against such confounding for most clonotypes. Excess twin sharing in beta out-of-frame sequences was weaker because fewer shared sequences lowered the signal-to-noise ratio. Recombination models systematically underestimated out-of-frame TCR alpha sharing in monozygotic twins but agreed with sharing between unrelated individuals. Fewer insertions were carried by abundant cord blood beta clonotypes, a similar but weaker trend appeared in young adult naive repertoires, and no such trend appeared in memory repertoires. Conclusions relied on cross-sectional statistical analysis, since the same donors could not be followed over many years.

Taken from the germline V gene, the CDR1 and CDR2 loops are SGHTA and FQGNSA. From its cysteine to its phenylalanine, the CDR3 spans 14 amino acids. Kept here is only the CDR3 DNA, which spans 42 bases and is read in frame from base 1. From V the trimming removes 1 base and from J it removes 9 bases, while the gene matches leave 8 bases of the junction unaccounted for. The receptor library was made with 5' RACE. Sequencing used an Illumina HiSeq 2000. A universal primer binding site was added through template switching, and the final cDNA carried a unique molecular identifier so that TCR cDNA molecules could be counted accurately. Specific primers in the conserved constant-segment region were used to synthesize first-strand cDNA for the TCR alpha and beta chains. To control for contamination, every cDNA library carried two barcodes: a SMART-Mk sample barcode plus Illumina barcodes. TruSeq adapter sequences along with Illumina sample barcodes were introduced in two successive PCR steps. The Illumina HiSeq platform was used with custom primers to sequence TCR alpha and beta cDNA libraries. From the authors' description of their analysis: Raw reads were processed with MiGEC to extract unique molecular identifiers, and MiXCR was used to determine CDR3 positions. Recombination models were inferred per individual with the repgenHMM and IGoR tools using an EM algorithm. The tcR package in R was used for shared clonotype analysis, with sharing normalized by the product of cloneset sizes. To study raw recombination without the effects of thymic and clonal selection, out-of-frame nonproductive sequences were analyzed. TCRdb ran its own pipeline on the public reads, namely fastp trimming at Q25 and MiXCR clone calling, and kept in-frame beta chains. For every CDR3 protein sequence, its rows merge into one entry that carries the most common genes and DNA. V and J calls and clone size were set by TCRdb, not the authors. Here the sample has approximately 600,000 distinct CDR3 sequences; roughly 6.6% occur a single time. The top ten clones comprise 1.5% to 2% of the sample.

Every donor was a healthy Caucasian. The twin cohort consisted of three pairs of female monozygotic twins, all aged about 18 to 30 years. RNA for TCR libraries was isolated from peripheral blood mononuclear cells. These same records also appear under a second study, on yellow fever vaccine responses in identical twins. Drawing on the second study: According to the authors, the vaccine-induced T cell response in identical twins seemed to be partly convergent and partly specific to each individual. The study precisely tracked vaccine-responding T cell clones in identical twins.

The V gene is TRBV7-2 and the J gene is TRBJ1-2, and TRBD1 aligns with 7 junction nucleotides. This receptor was obtained from a woman under 30 in good health. Sequencing used PBMCs. The CDR3 protein is CASSLGHRGLSYTF. The DNA is TGTGCCAGCAGCTTAGGCCACAGGGGCTTAAGCTACACCTTC.